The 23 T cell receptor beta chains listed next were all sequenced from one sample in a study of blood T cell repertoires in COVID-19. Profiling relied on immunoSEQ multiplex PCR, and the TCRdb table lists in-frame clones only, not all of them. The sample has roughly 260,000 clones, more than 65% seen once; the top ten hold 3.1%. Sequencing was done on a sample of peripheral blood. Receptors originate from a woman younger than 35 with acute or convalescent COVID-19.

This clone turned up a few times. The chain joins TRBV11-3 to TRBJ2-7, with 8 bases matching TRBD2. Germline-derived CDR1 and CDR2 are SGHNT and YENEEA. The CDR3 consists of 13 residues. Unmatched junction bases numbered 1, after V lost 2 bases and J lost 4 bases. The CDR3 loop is CASSLREGYEQYF. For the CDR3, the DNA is TGTGCCAGCAGCTTACGGGAGGGGTACGAGCAGTACTTC.

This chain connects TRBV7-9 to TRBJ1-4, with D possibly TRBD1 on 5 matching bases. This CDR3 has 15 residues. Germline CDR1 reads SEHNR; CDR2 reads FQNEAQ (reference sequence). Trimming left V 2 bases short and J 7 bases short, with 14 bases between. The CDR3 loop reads CASSLRGGDGEKLFF. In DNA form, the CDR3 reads TGTGCCAGCAGCTTAAGGGGAGGGGACGGTGAAAAACTGTTTTTT.

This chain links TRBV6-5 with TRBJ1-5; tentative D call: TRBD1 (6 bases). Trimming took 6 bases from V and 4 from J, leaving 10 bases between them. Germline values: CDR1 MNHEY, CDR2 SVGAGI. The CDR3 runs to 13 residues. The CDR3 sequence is CASRLQGNQPQHF. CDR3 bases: TGTGCCAGCAGACTACAGGGAAATCAGCCCCAGCATTTT.

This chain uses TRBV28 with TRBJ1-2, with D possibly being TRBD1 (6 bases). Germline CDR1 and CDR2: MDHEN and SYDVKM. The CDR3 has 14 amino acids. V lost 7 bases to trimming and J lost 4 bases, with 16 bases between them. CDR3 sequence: CASISFIRGYGYTF. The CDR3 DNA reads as TGTGCCAGCATAAGTTTCATCAGGGGCTATGGCTACACCTTC.

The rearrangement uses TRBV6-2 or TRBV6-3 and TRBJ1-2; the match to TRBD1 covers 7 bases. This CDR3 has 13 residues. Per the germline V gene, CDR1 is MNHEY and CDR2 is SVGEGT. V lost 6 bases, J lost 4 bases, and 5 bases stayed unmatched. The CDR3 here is CASSIDRVYGYTF. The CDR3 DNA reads TGTGCCAGCAGCATCGACAGGGTCTATGGCTACACCTTC.

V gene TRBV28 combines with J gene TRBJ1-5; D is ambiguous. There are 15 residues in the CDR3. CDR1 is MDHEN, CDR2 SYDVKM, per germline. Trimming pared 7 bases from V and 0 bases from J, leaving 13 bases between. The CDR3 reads CASTLGVYSNQPQHF. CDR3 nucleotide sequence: TGTGCCAGCACCCTAGGAGTCTATAGCAATCAGCCCCAGCATTTT. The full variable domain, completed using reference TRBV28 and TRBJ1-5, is DVKVTQSSRYLVKRTGEKVFLECVQDMDHENMFWYRQDPGLGLRLIYFSYDVKMKEKGDIPEGYSVSREKKERFSLILESASTNQTSMYLCASTLGVYSNQPQHFGDGTRLSIL.

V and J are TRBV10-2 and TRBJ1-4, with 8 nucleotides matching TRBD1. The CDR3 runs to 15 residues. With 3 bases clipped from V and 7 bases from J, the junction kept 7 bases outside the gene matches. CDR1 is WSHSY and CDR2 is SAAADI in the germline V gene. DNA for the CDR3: TGCGCCAGCAGTGACCCTGGACAGGGTTTTGAAAAACTGTTTTTT. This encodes CASSDPGQGFEKLFF.

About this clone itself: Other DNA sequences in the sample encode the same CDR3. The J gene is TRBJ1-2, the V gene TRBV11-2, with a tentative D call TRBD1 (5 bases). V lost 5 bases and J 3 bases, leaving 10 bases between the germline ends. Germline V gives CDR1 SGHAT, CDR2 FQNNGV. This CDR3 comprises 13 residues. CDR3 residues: CASSPGQDYGYTF. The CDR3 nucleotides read TGTGCCAGCAGCCCAGGGCAGGACTATGGCTACACCTTC.

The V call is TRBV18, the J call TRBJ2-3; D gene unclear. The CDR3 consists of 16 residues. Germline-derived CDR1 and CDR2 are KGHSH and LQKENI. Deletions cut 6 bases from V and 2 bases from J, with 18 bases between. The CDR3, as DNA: TGTGCCAGCTCGCCCGCCGTTTGGCCTTTCACAGATACGCAGTATTTT. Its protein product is CASSPAVWPFTDTQYF.

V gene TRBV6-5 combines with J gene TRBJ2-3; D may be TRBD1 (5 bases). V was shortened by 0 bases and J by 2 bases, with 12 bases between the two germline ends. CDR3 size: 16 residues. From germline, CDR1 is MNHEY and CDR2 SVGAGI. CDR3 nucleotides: TGTGCCAGCAGTTACTCTCCGACAGAATCCACAGATACGCAGTATTTT. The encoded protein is CASSYSPTESTDTQYF.

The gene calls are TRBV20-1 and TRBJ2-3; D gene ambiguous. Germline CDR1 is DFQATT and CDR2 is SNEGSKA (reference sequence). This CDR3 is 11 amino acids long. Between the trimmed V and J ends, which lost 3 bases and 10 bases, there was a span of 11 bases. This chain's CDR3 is CSASSGRAQYF. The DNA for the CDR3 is TGCAGTGCTAGTTCCGGTCGGGCGCAGTATTTT.

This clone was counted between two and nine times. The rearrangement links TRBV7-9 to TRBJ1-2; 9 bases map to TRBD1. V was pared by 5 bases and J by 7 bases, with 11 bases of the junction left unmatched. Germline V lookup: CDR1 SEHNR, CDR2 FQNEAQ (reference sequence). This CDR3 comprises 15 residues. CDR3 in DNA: TGTGCCAGCAGCGTCCAAGGACAGGGGAACGGTGGCTACACCTTC. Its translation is CASSVQGQGNGGYTF. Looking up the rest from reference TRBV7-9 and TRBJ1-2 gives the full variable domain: DTGVSQNPRHKITKRGQNVTFRCDPISEHNRLYWYRQTLGQGPEFLTYFQNEAQLEKSRLLSDRFSAERPKGSFSTLEIQRTEQGDSAMYLCASSVQGQGNGGYTFGSGTRLTVV.

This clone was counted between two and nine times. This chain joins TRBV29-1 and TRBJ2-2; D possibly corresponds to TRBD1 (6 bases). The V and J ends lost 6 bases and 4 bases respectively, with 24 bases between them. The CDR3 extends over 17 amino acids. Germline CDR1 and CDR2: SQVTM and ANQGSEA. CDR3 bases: TGCAGCGTCCACGACCCCGAGGGCAGGGGTCCCACCGGGGAGCTGTTTTTT. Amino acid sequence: CSVHDPEGRGPTGELFF.

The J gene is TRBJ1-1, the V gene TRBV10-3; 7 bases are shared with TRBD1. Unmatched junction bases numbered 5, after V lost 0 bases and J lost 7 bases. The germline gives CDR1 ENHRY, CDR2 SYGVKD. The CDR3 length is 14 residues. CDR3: CAISESVGGDEAFF. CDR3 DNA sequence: TGTGCCATCAGTGAGTCGGTAGGGGGCGATGAAGCTTTCTTT.

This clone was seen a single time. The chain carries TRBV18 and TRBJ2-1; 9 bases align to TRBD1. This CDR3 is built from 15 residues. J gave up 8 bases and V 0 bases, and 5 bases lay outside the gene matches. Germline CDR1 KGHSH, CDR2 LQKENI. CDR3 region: CASSPPTGGRDEQFF. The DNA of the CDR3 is TGTGCCAGCTCACCACCTACAGGGGGCCGGGATGAGCAGTTCTTC.

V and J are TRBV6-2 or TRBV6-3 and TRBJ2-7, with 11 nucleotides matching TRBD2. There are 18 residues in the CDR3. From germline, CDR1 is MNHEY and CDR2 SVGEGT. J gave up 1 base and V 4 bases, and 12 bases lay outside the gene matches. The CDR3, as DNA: TGTGCCAGCAGTTCCCGGCTAGCGGGAGGCTCGAAGTCCTACGAGCAGTACTTC. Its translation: CASSSRLAGGSKSYEQYF.

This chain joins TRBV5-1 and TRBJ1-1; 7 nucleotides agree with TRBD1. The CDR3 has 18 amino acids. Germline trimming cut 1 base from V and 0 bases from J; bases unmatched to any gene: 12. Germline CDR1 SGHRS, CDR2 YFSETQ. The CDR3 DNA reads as TGCGCCAGCAGCTTGTTTAGCGGGACAGTAACCATGAACACTGAAGCTTTCTTT. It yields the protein CASSLFSGTVTMNTEAFF.

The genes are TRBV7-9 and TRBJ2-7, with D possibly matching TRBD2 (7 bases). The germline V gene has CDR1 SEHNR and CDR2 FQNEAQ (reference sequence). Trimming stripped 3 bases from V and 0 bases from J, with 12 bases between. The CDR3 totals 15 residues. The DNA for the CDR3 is TGTGCCAGCAGCTTCGAGGGGGGGAACTCCTACGAGCAGTACTTC. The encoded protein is CASSFEGGNSYEQYF.

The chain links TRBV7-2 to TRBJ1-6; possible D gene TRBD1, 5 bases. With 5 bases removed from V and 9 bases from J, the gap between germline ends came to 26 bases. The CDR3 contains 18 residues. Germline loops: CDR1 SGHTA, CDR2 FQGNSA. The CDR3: CASSTTGASRSSSSPLHF. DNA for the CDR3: TGTGCCAGCAGCACGACTGGGGCCAGCCGTTCTAGTTCTTCACCCCTCCACTTT.

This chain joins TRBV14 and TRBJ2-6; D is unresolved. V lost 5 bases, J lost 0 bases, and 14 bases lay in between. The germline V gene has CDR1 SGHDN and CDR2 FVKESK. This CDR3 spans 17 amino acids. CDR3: CASSGRHRPSGANVLTF. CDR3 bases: TGTGCCAGCAGCGGGCGACACCGGCCCTCTGGGGCCAACGTCCTGACTTTC.

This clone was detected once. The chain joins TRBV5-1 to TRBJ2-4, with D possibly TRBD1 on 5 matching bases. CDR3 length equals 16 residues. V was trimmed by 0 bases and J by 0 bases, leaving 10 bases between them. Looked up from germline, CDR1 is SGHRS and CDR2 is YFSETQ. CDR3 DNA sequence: TGCGCCAGCAGCTTGGCATGGGGCCCAGCCAAAAACATTCAGTACTTC. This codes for CASSLAWGPAKNIQYF.

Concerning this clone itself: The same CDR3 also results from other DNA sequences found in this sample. CDR3 sequence reads: CASSALLTGELFF. The CDR3 DNA is TGTGCCAGCAGCGCACTCCTGACCGGGGAGCTGTTTTTT. The V call is TRBV9, the J call TRBJ2-2; D remains ambiguous. Germline values: CDR1 SGDLS, CDR2 YYNGEE. V lost 3 bases and J 5 bases, leaving 8 bases between the germline ends. The CDR3 is 13 amino acids.

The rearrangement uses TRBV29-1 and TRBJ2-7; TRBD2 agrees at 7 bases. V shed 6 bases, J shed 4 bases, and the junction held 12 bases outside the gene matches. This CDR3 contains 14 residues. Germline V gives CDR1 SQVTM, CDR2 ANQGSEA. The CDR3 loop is CSVGVLAVGYEQYF. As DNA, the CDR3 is TGCAGCGTCGGGGTTCTAGCGGTGGGGTACGAGCAGTACTTC.